This T cell receptor beta chain was profiled in a study of blood T cells in healthy people across ages. Study-wide context: About one barcoded beta molecule per two T cells came from capture by template switching. The study, taken as a whole, reports: Both naive CD4+ cell counts and diversity were greater in long-lived donors than in aged donors. Because sorting was not performed, PBMCs prevented conclusive naive versus antigen-experienced comparison.

This clonotype was observed a few times. Its antigen is unidentified. Through a sample-barcoded 5' primer and a J-beta primer mix, a second PCR was run for roughly 6 to 11 cycles. MiXCR, applied by TCRdb to the 5' RACE reads, yields one record per CDR3 protein. Among 630,000 or so distinct CDR3 sequences listed, 25% to 30% were seen once. The extraction recovered at least 5.5 micrograms of total RNA per sample. There are 12 residues in the CDR3. From germline, CDR1 is LGHDT and CDR2 YNNKEL (reference sequence). V was cut by 4 bases and J by 6 bases, with 6 bases left in between. The TCR was taken from a woman aged 80 or over in good health. The sequenced sample was blood. The gene calls are TRBV3-1 and TRBJ2-2; D gene uncertain. DNA for the CDR3: TGTGCCAGCAGCCGGGTATCCGGGGAGCTGTTTTTT. Translating gives CASSRVSGELFF.